This TCR beta chain was retrieved from a study of OX40 agonist ivuxolimab in advanced cancers. The wider study: Ivuxolimab, an antibody that agonizes OX40 (CD134), was administered to the patients. Of the participants, approximately 38% had some prior anti-PD-1, anti-PD-L1 or anti-CTLA-4 therapy, which was allowed. Study results and caveats: The mean number of expanded clones was higher in CD8+ T cells than in CD4+. Low normalized T-cell clonal expansion also characterized some of the nonresponders.

This CDR3 region has 14 residues. Germline V gene lookup returns CDR1 SGHNT and CDR2 YYREEE (reference sequence). Note on this clone: What it binds is unknown.

Libraries were prepared by immunoSEQ multiplex PCR; TCRdb keeps only in-frame clonotypes and omits some of them. This sample has 70,000 to 90,000 clones, with roughly 80% found just once. The sequence came from an adult with an advanced solid tumor such as melanoma, head and neck, liver or kidney cancer. The chain joins TRBV5-4 to TRBJ2-5; 7 nucleotides match TRBD1. The DNA end is a closer match to TRBJ2-7, so the J assignment may be wrong. Sequenced material: CD4+ or CD8+ T cells sorted from blood, taken in a trial of the OX40 agonist ivuxolimab. The CDR3 is CASTKPGTANEQYF. Written as DNA, the CDR3 is TGTGCCAGCACCAAACCCGGGACAGCAAACGAGCAGTACTTC.